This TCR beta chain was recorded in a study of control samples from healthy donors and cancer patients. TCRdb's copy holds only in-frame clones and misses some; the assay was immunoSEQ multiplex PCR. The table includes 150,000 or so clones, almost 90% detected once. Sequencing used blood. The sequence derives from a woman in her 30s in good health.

The CDR3 DNA sequence: TGTGCCAGCAGCTTGAAACGGTCGTACACCGGGGAGCTGTTTTTT. Translating gives CASSLKRSYTGELFF. This chain connects TRBV5-8 to TRBJ2-2; D gene ambiguous. The CDR3 length is 15 residues. V lost 1 base to trimming and J lost 3 bases, with 10 bases between them. Germline V lookup: CDR1 SGHTS, CDR2 YDEGEE.